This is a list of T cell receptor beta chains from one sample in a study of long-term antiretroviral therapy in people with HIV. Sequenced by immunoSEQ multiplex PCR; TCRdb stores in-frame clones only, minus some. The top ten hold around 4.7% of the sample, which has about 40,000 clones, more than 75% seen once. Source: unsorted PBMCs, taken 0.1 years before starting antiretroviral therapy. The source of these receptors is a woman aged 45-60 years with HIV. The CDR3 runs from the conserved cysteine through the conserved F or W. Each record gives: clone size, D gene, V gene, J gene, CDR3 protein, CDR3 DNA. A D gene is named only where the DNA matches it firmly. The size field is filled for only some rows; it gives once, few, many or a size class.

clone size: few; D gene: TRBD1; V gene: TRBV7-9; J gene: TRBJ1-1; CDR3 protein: CASSRTGNTEAFF; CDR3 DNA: TGTGCCAGCAGCCGGACAGGGAACACTGAAGCTTTCTTT
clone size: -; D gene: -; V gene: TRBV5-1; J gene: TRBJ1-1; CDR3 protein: CASSLADNTRAFF; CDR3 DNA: TGCGCCAGCAGCTTGGCAGACAACACGCGAGCTTTCTTT
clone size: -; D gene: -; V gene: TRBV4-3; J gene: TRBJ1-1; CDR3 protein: CASSQTEGQTEAFF; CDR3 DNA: TGCGCCAGCAGCCAGACAGAGGGTCAGACTGAAGCTTTCTTT
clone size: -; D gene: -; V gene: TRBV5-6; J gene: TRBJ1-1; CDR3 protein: CASSLGSGTEAFF; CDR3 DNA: TGTGCCAGCAGCTTGGGCTCAGGCACTGAAGCTTTCTTT
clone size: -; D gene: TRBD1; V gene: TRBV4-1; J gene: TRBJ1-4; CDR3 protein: CASSLDRDEKLFF; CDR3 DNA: TGCGCCAGCAGCTTGGACAGGGATGAAAAACTGTTTTTT
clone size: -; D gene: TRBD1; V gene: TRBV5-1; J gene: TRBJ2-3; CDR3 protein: CASSLGGQGAYADTQYF; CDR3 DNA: TGCGCCAGCAGCTTGGGGGGACAGGGGGCGTATGCAGATACGCAGTATTTT
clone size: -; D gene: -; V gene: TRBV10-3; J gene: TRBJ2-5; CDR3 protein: CAISDAGENQETQYF; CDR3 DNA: TGTGCCATCAGTGACGCAGGGGAAAACCAAGAGACCCAGTACTTC
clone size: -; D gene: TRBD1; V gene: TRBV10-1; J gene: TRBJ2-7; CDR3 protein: CASSEGQGAYEQYF; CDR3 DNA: TGCGCCAGCAGTGAGGGACAGGGGGCCTACGAGCAGTACTTC
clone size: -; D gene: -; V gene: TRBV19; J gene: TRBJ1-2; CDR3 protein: CASSPGTKGGYTF; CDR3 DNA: TGTGCCAGTAGTCCCGGGACTAAGGGAGGCTACACCTTC
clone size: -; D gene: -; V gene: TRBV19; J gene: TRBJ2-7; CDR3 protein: CASSIGSVASYEQYF; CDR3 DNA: TGTGCCAGTAGTATCGGGTCGGTGGCGTCCTACGAGCAGTACTTC
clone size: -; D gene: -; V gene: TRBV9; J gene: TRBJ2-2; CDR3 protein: CASSANAGELFF; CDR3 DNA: TGTGCCAGCAGCGCAAACGCCGGGGAGCTGTTTTTT
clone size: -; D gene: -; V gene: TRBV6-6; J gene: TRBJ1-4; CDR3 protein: CASSGQPQGNEKLFF; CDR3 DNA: TGTGCCAGCAGTGGCCAGCCCCAGGGAAATGAAAAACTGTTTTTT
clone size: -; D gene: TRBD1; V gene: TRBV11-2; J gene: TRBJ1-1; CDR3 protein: CASSLDRGHDEAFF; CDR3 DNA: TGTGCCAGCAGCTTAGACAGGGGGCATGATGAAGCTTTCTTT
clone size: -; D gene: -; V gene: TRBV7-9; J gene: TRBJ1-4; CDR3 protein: CASSQGTMKEKLFF; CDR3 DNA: TGTGCCAGCAGCCAGGGCACAATGAAGGAAAAACTGTTTTTT
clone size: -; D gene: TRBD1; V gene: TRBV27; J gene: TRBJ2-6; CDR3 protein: CASSSARTGSGANVLTF; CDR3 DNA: TGTGCCAGCAGTTCGGCAAGGACAGGCTCTGGGGCCAACGTCCTGACTTTC
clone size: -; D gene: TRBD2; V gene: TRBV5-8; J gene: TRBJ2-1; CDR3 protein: CASSLASGSGGYYNEQFF; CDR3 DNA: TGTGCCAGCAGCTTGGCCTCGGGTAGCGGGGGGTACTACAATGAGCAGTTCTTC
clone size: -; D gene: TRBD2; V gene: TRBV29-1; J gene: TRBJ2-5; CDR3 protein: CSVTLAGRTPRETQYF; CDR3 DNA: TGCAGCGTTACGCTAGCGGGGAGGACCCCTAGGGAGACCCAGTACTTC
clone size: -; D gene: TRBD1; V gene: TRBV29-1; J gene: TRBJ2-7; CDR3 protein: CSVKDRVDYEQYF; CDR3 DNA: TGCAGCGTTAAGGACAGGGTGGACTACGAGCAGTACTTC
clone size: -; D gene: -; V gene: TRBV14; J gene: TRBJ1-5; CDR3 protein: CASSTSGQPQHF; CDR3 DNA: TGTGCCAGCAGCACCTCGGGACAGCCCCAGCATTTT
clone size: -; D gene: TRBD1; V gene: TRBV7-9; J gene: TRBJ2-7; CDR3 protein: CASSLWTGGYEQYF; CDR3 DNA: TGTGCCAGCAGCCTTTGGACAGGGGGCTACGAGCAGTACTTC
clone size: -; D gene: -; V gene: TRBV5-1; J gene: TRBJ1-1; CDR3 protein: CASSHPLMSGEAFF; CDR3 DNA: TGCGCCAGCAGCCATCCACTTATGTCCGGTGAAGCTTTCTTT
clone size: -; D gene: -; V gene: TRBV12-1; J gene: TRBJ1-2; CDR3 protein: CASSLGGYYGYTF; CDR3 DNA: TGTGCCAGCAGCCTAGGGGGTTACTATGGCTACACCTTC
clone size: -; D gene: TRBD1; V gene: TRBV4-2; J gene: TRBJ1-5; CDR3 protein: CASSPTDRGPNQPQHF; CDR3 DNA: TGTGCCAGCAGCCCCACCGACAGGGGACCAAATCAGCCCCAGCATTTT
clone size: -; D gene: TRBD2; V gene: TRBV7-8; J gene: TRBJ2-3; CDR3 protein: CASSSLAGATDTQYF; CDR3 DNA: TGTGCCAGCAGCTCCTTAGCGGGGGCCACAGATACGCAGTATTTT
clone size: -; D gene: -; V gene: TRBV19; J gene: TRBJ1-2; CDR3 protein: CASSIDRKLPNYGYTF; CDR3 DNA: TGTGCCAGTAGTATAGATCGTAAGCTACCTAACTATGGCTACACCTTC
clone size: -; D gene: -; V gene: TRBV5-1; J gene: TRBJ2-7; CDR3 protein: CASSLPGDVSEQYF; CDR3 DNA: TGCGCCAGCAGCTTGCCCGGGGACGTCTCCGAGCAGTACTTC
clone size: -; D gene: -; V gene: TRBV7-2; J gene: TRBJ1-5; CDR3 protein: CASSFEVGDNQPQHF; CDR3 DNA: TGTGCCAGCAGCTTTGAGGTAGGGGACAATCAGCCCCAGCATTTT